These T cell receptor beta chains were read from a single sample in a study of OX40 agonist ivuxolimab in advanced cancers. The assay was immunoSEQ multiplex PCR, and TCRdb's table has in-frame clones only and misses some. The data hold 54,000 or so clones, with approximately 80% observed a single time. Sequencing was performed on CD4+ or CD8+ T cells sorted from blood, taken in a trial of the OX40 agonist ivuxolimab. The receptors shown here come from an adult with an advanced solid tumor such as melanoma, head and neck, liver or kidney cancer. Both conserved end residues are part of each CDR3. Each record gives: J gene, V gene, CDR3 protein.

j_gene: TRBJ1-4
v_gene: TRBV6-6
CDR3aa: CASSYRVTATNEKLFF

j_gene: TRBJ2-1
v_gene: TRBV7-2
CDR3aa: CASSSTGTPSYNEQFF

j_gene: TRBJ2-5
v_gene: TRBV7-2
CDR3aa: CASSPFGGYQETQYF

j_gene: TRBJ2-5
v_gene: TRBV7-9
CDR3aa: CASSLRGRETQYF

j_gene: TRBJ2-2
v_gene: TRBV5-1
CDR3aa: CASSLNAGGPTGELFF

j_gene: TRBJ2-1
v_gene: TRBV7-3
CDR3aa: CASSLSYAPEDEQFF

j_gene: TRBJ2-5
v_gene: TRBV18
CDR3aa: CASSPFEGQETQYF

j_gene: TRBJ2-7
v_gene: TRBV7-2
CDR3aa: CASSQLPSGGAEEQYF

j_gene: TRBJ1-2
v_gene: TRBV10-3
CDR3aa: CAISGGQGDYGYTF

j_gene: TRBJ2-4
v_gene: TRBV5-4
CDR3aa: CASSFDGQGEDIQYF

j_gene: TRBJ1-2
v_gene: TRBV2
CDR3aa: CASSEAVGANYGYTF

j_gene: TRBJ2-2
v_gene: TRBV7-4
CDR3aa: CASSLRQGQNTGELFF

j_gene: TRBJ2-3
v_gene: TRBV19
CDR3aa: CASSIVKREWTDTQYF

j_gene: TRBJ2-7
v_gene: TRBV11-1
CDR3aa: CASSHWTSGRAQEQYF

j_gene: TRBJ2-5
v_gene: TRBV5-5
CDR3aa: CASSFLHLQETQYF

j_gene: TRBJ2-7
v_gene: TRBV10-3
CDR3aa: CAISVRGEQYF

j_gene: TRBJ2-2
v_gene: TRBV4-2
CDR3aa: CASSPTRVAGMTGELFF

j_gene: TRBJ2-7
v_gene: TRBV11-2
CDR3aa: CASSSNLQGYEQYF

j_gene: TRBJ2-5
v_gene: TRBV6-4
CDR3aa: CAREREWETQYF

j_gene: TRBJ2-7
v_gene: TRBV27
CDR3aa: CASSFRQGILGSYEQYF

j_gene: TRBJ2-3
v_gene: TRBV27
CDR3aa: CASSPRESDTQYF

j_gene: TRBJ2-2
v_gene: TRBV2
CDR3aa: CASSLYGRNTGELFF

j_gene: TRBJ2-3
v_gene: TRBV7-3
CDR3aa: CASSLRGGISTDTQYF

j_gene: TRBJ2-1
v_gene: TRBV6-5
CDR3aa: CASSPGGASYNEQFF

j_gene: TRBJ2-1
v_gene: TRBV28
CDR3aa: CASSFRGEQFF

j_gene: TRBJ2-5
v_gene: TRBV7-8
CDR3aa: CASSLGGRREETQYF

j_gene: TRBJ2-6
v_gene: TRBV7-3
CDR3aa: CASSREGTGANVLTF

j_gene: TRBJ1-5
v_gene: TRBV28
CDR3aa: CASSLSDRGGNQPQHF

j_gene: TRBJ2-6
v_gene: TRBV15
CDR3aa: CATSRALSGANVLTF

j_gene: TRBJ2-3
v_gene: TRBV9
CDR3aa: CASSVGGTGPTDTQYF

j_gene: TRBJ1-4
v_gene: TRBV30
CDR3aa: CAWSVSPEKLFF

j_gene: TRBJ2-3
v_gene: TRBV7-9
CDR3aa: CASSQLAGGLDTQYF

j_gene: TRBJ2-7
v_gene: TRBV7-3
CDR3aa: CASSLDRDEQYF

j_gene: TRBJ2-3
v_gene: TRBV5-1
CDR3aa: CASLAGSGSTDTQYF

j_gene: TRBJ2-3
v_gene: TRBV27
CDR3aa: CASSLWASGGRSTDTQYF

j_gene: TRBJ1-1
v_gene: TRBV6-5
CDR3aa: CASRKGPANTEAFF

j_gene: TRBJ2-2
v_gene: TRBV5-4
CDR3aa: CASSSGQGTGELFF

j_gene: TRBJ2-1
v_gene: TRBV10-3
CDR3aa: CASSGGYNEQFF